The T cell receptor beta chain described here comes from a study of OX40 agonist ivuxolimab in advanced cancers. In the study overall: Patients treated during dose escalation were battling hepatocellular carcinoma, melanoma, renal cell or head and neck cancer. Study-wide points: Among the lowest levels of clonal expansion were found in partial responders at 0.1-3.0 mg/kg.

The protocol was immunoSEQ multiplex PCR, while the TCRdb copy is restricted to in-frame clones and leaves out a portion. Among 30,000 or so clones listed, more than 65% were seen once. As concerns this clone: Its antigen is unidentified.

The sample was CD4+ or CD8+ T cells sorted from blood, taken in a trial of the OX40 agonist ivuxolimab. This TCR derives from an adult with an advanced solid tumor such as melanoma, head and neck, liver or kidney cancer.

The DNA of the CDR3 is TGTGCCAGCAGCTTCTTTCCTCGGGACAGAGGGCAAGAGACCCAGTACTTC. Protein: CASSFFPRDRGQETQYF. The V gene is TRBV11-2, the J gene TRBJ2-5, with 7 bases lining up with TRBD1. The CDR3 runs to 17 residues. The germline V gene has CDR1 SGHAT and CDR2 FQNNGV. Trimming removed 3 bases from V and 2 bases from J; junction bases left unmatched: 12. Based on the CDR3 plus reference TRBV11-2 and TRBJ2-5, the full variable domain is EAGVAQSPRYKIIEKRQSVAFWCNPISGHATLYWYQQILGQGPKLLIQFQNNGVVDDSQLPKDRFSAERLKGVDSTLKIQPAKLEDSAVYLCASSFFPRDRGQETQYFGPGTRLLVL.